This T cell receptor beta chain appears in the sequencing data of a study of cytomegalovirus exposure and HLA in healthy donors. Study as a whole: HLA-typed donors contributed around 82 million unique TCRs, which were held in an early data release.

The CDR3 has 16 amino acids. V lost 5 bases and J lost 0, with 13 bases in between. CDR1 and CDR2 from the germline V gene are MGHRA and YSYEKL. The PCR contained 60 Vbeta and 13 Jbeta primers. Here immunoSEQ multiplex PCR was the method, and the copy in TCRdb shows in-frame clones only, minus some. Seen here are about 120,000 clones, approximately 80% observed once, and the top ten hold roughly 9.8%. Remarks on this clone: What it recognizes is unknown.

Study observations and caveats: Several V segments, TRBV6-2 and TRBV6-3 among them, could not be told apart and were dropped. Reportedly, TCR beta sequences accurately predicted HLA-A and HLA-B alleles in most subjects. Being productive about 87% or about 30% of the time was typical of most TCR beta V segments in an earlier analysis.

Specimen: PBMCs. This chain joins TRBV4-1 and TRBJ2-2, with D possibly TRBD2 on 7 matching bases. This clonotype was obtained from a man aged 40-49 years in good health and CMV-seropositive. The CDR3 region is CASSDEGGANTGELFF. The DNA for the CDR3 is TGCGCCAGCAGCGATGAGGGGGGGGCGAACACCGGGGAGCTGTTTTTT.